This T cell receptor (beta chain) derives from a study of blood T cell repertoires in COVID-19. Study background: From the United States, Italy and Spain came samples of acute and convalescent COVID-19. From T cells, B-cell-depleted T cells, or PBMCs came the material, which was cDNA or gDNA.

Per the original methods: It was from reference gene primer amplification that nucleated cell counts were estimated. Sequencing was performed with immunoSEQ multiplex PCR; in TCRdb, only in-frame clones are kept and a portion is missing. That table supplies the V and J calls and clone size; D and trimming were determined from the DNA. The sample lists more than 150,000 clones; about 82% were seen once. The material sequenced was peripheral blood. The TCR originated in a woman aged 25 to 45 with acute or convalescent COVID-19.

CDR3 region: CASSLGLASSGNTIYF. DNA for the CDR3: TGTGCCAGCAGCTTAGGATTGGCAAGCTCTGGAAACACCATATATTTT. The rearrangement joins TRBV7-6 to TRBJ1-3; D uncertain. The V gene's germline CDR1 is SGHVS and CDR2 FNYEAQ. This CDR3 comprises 16 residues. V lost 1 base and J lost 0, with 10 bases in between.